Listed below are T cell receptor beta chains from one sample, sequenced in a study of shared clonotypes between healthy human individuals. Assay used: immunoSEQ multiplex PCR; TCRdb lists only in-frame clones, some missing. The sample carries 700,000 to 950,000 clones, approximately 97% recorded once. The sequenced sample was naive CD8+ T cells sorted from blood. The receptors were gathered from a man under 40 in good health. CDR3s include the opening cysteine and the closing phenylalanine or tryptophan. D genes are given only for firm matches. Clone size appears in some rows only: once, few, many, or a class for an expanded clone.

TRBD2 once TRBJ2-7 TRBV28 CASSPARREHEQYF
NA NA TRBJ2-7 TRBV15 CATSRDRPGNEQYF
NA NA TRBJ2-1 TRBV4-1 CASSPVADTYNEQFF
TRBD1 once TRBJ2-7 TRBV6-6 CASSGTGEYEQYF
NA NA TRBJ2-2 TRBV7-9 CASRLAALNTGELFF
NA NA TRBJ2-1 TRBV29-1 CSVDSLAPKSSYNEQFF
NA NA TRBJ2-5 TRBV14 CASSQGGGTQYF
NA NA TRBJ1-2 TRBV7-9 CASSLGQNYGYTF
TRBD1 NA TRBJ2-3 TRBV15 CATSRDHGTGDWDTQYF
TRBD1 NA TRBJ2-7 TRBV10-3 CAIGHPGQPYEQYF
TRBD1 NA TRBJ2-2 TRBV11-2 CASSWGQEYTGELFF
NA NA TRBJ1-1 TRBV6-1 CASRDPGGTTEAFF
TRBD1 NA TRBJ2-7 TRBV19 CASKRQGAADEQYF
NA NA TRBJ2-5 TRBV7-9 CASSLLDREGETQYF
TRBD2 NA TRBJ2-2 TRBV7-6 CASSFLMAGVGVTGELFF
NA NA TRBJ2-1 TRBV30 CAWSREASYNEQFF
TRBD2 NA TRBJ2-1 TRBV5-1 CASSAGLAGMPYEQFF
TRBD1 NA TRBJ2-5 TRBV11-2 CASSHRDRITETQYF
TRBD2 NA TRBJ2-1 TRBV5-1 CASSLATSGRAYNEQFF
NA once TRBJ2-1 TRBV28 CASRSGQSSYNEQFF
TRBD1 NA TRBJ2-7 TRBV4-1 CASSERTGIGGEQYF
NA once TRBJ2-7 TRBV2 CASSERFSSSYEQYF
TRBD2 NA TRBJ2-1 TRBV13 CASSTPGTSSRNEQFF
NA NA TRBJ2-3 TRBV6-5 CASSYSGAPSTDTQYF
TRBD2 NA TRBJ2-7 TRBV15 CATSREVLAGGFDPYEQYF
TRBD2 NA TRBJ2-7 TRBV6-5 CASSYSSGRSAYEQYF
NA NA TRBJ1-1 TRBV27 CASSWSSNTEAFF
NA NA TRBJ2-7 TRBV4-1 CASSQDRGYEQYF
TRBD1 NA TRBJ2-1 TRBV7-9 CASRDRGQEEQFF
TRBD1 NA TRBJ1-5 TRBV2 CASSDGQGRNQPQHF
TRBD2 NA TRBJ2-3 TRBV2 CASPLLTGGSTDTQYF
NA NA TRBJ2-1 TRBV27 CASRTYREVDEQFF
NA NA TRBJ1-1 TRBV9 CASSVGMNTEAFF
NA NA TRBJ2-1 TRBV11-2 CASSTVVNQRANEQFF
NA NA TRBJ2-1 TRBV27 CASSRSDGSYNEQFF
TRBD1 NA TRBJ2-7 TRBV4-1 CASSQDQVLGQEPGEQYF
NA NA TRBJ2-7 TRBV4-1 CASSQGLEPTYEQYF
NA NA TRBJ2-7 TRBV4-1 CASSQASSYEQYF
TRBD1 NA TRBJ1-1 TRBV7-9 CASSQGQEAFF
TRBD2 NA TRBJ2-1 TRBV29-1 CSDRASGNYEQFF
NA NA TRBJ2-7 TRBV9 CASSVGRNGYEQYF
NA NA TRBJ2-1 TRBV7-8 CASSPLVHNEQFF
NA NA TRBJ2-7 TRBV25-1 CASRQGGEQYF
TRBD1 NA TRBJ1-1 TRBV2 CASRMGTGLTEAFF
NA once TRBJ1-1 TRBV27 CASSLDGGTEAFF